The next 31 T cell receptor beta chains were all read from a single sample in a study of identifying expanded T cells in peripheral blood. Sequencing was performed with immunoSEQ multiplex PCR; in TCRdb, only in-frame clones are kept and a portion is missing. The sample has some 100,000 clones, roughly 88% seen once. The specimen sequenced was blood. These TCRs come from a person aged 18 to 70 in good health.

This chain connects TRBV4-1 to TRBJ1-2; D call uncertain. V was cut by 4 bases and J by 8 bases, with 29 bases left in between. Germline V gene sequence: CDR1 MGHRA, CDR2 YSYEKL. The CDR3 is 18 amino acids. In DNA, the CDR3 is TGCGCCAGCAGCCGAGGACCTAGCGGTGGTTCCCCTACTTTAGGCTACACCTTC. Translating it yields CASSRGPSGGSPTLGYTF.

The chain has TRBV7-8 and TRBJ1-6; 11 bases are shared with TRBD1. Per the germline V gene, CDR1 is SGHVS and CDR2 is FQNEAQ. V trimming: 2 bases; J trimming: 9 bases; junction bases outside the gene matches: 3. The CDR3 runs 15 residues. The CDR3 nucleotides are TGTGCCAGCAGCTTAAAGGGGACAGGGGGTTCACCCCTCCACTTT. This encodes CASSLKGTGGSPLHF. Looking up the rest from reference TRBV7-8 and TRBJ1-6 gives the full variable domain: GAGVSQSPRYKVAKRGQDVALRCDPISGHVSLFWYQQALGQGPEFLTYFQNEAQLDKSGLPSDRFFAERPEGSVSTLKIQRTQQEDSAVYLCASSLKGTGGSPLHFGNGTRLTVT.

The gene calls are TRBV14 and TRBJ1-5; TRBD1 matches 8 bases. Germline lookup yields CDR1 SGHDN and CDR2 FVKESK. This CDR3 contains 14 residues. V gave up 1 base and J gave up 5 bases; unmatched junction bases: 1. CDR3: CASSQAGGYQPQHF. The CDR3 DNA reads as TGTGCCAGCAGCCAAGCAGGGGGCTATCAGCCCCAGCATTTT.

This sequence joins TRBV4-2 and TRBJ2-1; D may be TRBD2 (5 bases). Germline V lookup: CDR1 LGHNA, CDR2 YNFKEQ. The CDR3 is 14 residues long. V shed 0 bases and J shed 8 bases, with 11 bases lying between them. The CDR3 reads CASSQEPLRDEQFF. In DNA, the CDR3 is TGTGCCAGCAGCCAAGAACCCCTGCGGGATGAGCAGTTCTTC.

This chain uses TRBV7-9 with TRBJ1-2, with 10 nucleotides matching TRBD1. The CDR3 has 16 residues. Germline V gene sequence: CDR1 SEHNR, CDR2 FQNEAQ (reference sequence). J gave up 6 bases and V 4 bases, and 11 bases lay outside the gene matches. The CDR3 reads CASSSSSTGGFNGYTF. CDR3 sequence (DNA): TGTGCCAGCAGCTCCAGCTCGACAGGGGGCTTTAATGGCTACACCTTC.

The chain links TRBV7-3 to TRBJ1-1; no reliable D call. Germline V gives CDR1 SGHTA, CDR2 FQGTGA. With 6 bases removed from V and 0 bases from J, the gap between germline ends came to 8 bases. This CDR3 contains 13 residues. The CDR3 loop reads CASREGLNTEAFF. In DNA form, the CDR3 reads TGTGCCAGCAGAGAAGGGCTGAACACTGAAGCTTTCTTT.

The chain couples TRBV6-1 to TRBJ2-1; tentatively, D is TRBD2 (6 bases). Germline V lookup: CDR1 MNHNS, CDR2 SASEGT. The length of the CDR3 is 14 residues. The V and J ends lost 2 bases and 7 bases respectively, with 12 bases between them. The CDR3 nucleotides are TGTGCCAGCAGTGAATCCGGGACTTGGAATGAGCAGTTCTTC. It yields the protein CASSESGTWNEQFF.

CDR3 in DNA: TGCGCCAGCAGCCTGACGGCGGGACAGGGGACCGGGGAGCTGTTTTTT. This gives the protein CASSLTAGQGTGELFF. The V gene is TRBV4-1, the J gene TRBJ2-2, with 10 bases fitting TRBD1. The length of the CDR3 is 16 residues. From germline, CDR1 is MGHRA and CDR2 YSYEKL. V lost 4 bases to trimming and J lost 5 bases; unmatched junction nucleotides: 7.

V and J are TRBV5-1 and TRBJ2-5; D is perhaps TRBD1 (6 bases). The germline gives CDR1 SGHRS, CDR2 YFSETQ. The CDR3 length is 16 residues. Trimming took 2 bases from V and 2 from J, leaving 16 bases between them. DNA for the CDR3: TGCGCCAGCAGCTTCGCCCCCTCTAGGGGGCAAGAGACCCAGTACTTC. Translation gives CASSFAPSRGQETQYF.

The chain combines TRBV6-4 with TRBJ2-1; D is tentatively TRBD1 or TRBD2 (6 bases each). Germline values: CDR1 MRHNA, CDR2 SNTAGT. Trimming stripped 6 bases from V and 7 bases from J, with 13 bases between. The CDR3 consists of 13 residues. CDR3 DNA sequence: TGTGCCAGCAGGGGGGGCGGGGAAAATGAGCAGTTCTTC. This codes for CASRGGGENEQFF.

The chain links TRBV30 to TRBJ1-1, with unresolved D. Trimming pared 4 bases from V and 1 base from J, leaving 13 bases between. The CDR3 runs 14 residues. Germline lookup yields CDR1 GTSNPN and CDR2 SVGIG (reference sequence). The CDR3 DNA follows: TGTGCCTGGACCCCGGAACGTTGGAACACTGAAGCTTTCTTT. It codes for CAWTPERWNTEAFF.

The CDR3 here is CASSPQGVKETQYF. The CDR3 bases are TGTGCCAGCAGCCCTCAAGGAGTGAAGGAGACCCAGTACTTC. The chain joins TRBV21-1 to TRBJ2-5; TRBD2 is taken as the D call from the table, unchecked against the DNA. TRBV21-1 is shown as a pseudogene. CDR3 size: 14 residues.

V is TRBV28 and J is TRBJ1-1; D remains ambiguous. The CDR3 is 12 residues long. The V gene's germline CDR1 is MDHEN and CDR2 SYDVKM. The ends were cut back, 5 bases at V and 11 bases at J, with 15 bases in the middle. The CDR3 nucleotides read TGTGCCAGCAGTCCACGAATCCTTGTGGCTTTCTTT. This codes for CASSPRILVAFF.

This sequence joins TRBV27 and TRBJ2-1, with 8 bases aligning to TRBD1. The CDR3 contains 15 residues. Germline loops: CDR1 MNHEY, CDR2 SMNVEV (reference sequence). The V gene end was trimmed by 5 bases and the J gene end by 6 bases; junction bases not matched to a gene: 9. CDR3 region: CASSPGTGGLNEQFF. The CDR3 coding sequence is TGTGCCAGCAGTCCCGGGACAGGCGGTCTCAATGAGCAGTTCTTC.

This rearrangement joins TRBV30 to TRBJ2-3; tentative D call: TRBD1 (5 bases). The V end was cut by 1 base, the J end by 0 bases, with 11 bases between. Germline V CDR1 and CDR2: GTSNPN, SVGIG (reference sequence). This CDR3 has 15 residues. This chain's CDR3 is CAWSEGEASTDTQYF. The DNA of the CDR3 is TGTGCCTGGAGTGAAGGGGAAGCTAGCACAGATACGCAGTATTTT. Full variable domain (rest looked up from reference TRBV30 and TRBJ2-3): SQTIHQWPATLVQPVGSPLSLECTVEGTSNPNLYWYRQAAGRGLQLLFYSVGIGQISSEVPQNLSASRPQDRQFILSSKKLLLSDSGFYLCAWSEGEASTDTQYFGPGTRLTVL.

The rearrangement links TRBV30 to TRBJ1-1; tentative D call: TRBD1 (5 bases). V was trimmed by 2 bases and J by 7 bases, leaving 14 bases between them. Germline V gene lookup returns CDR1 GTSNPN and CDR2 SVGIG (reference sequence). The CDR3 contains 13 residues. The CDR3 bases are TGTGCCTGGAGTTTAATGGTAAGGGGTGAAGCTTTCTTT. This gives the protein CAWSLMVRGEAFF. The full variable domain, with the rest looked up from reference TRBV30 and TRBJ1-1, is SQTIHQWPATLVQPVGSPLSLECTVEGTSNPNLYWYRQAAGRGLQLLFYSVGIGQISSEVPQNLSASRPQDRQFILSSKKLLLSDSGFYLCAWSLMVRGEAFFGQGTRLTVV.

The genes are TRBV7-9 and TRBJ2-1; 10 bases are shared with TRBD1. This CDR3 region has 16 residues. With 7 bases clipped from V and 4 bases from J, the junction kept 10 bases outside the gene matches. Per germline, CDR1 SEHNR and CDR2 FQNEAQ (reference sequence). CDR3 in amino acids: CASTNRRDRGYNEQFF. Written as DNA, the CDR3 is TGTGCCAGCACCAATCGGAGGGACAGGGGATACAATGAGCAGTTCTTC.

With respect to this clone: At one end the junction does not follow the germline gene, possibly because of a read error. The CDR3 coding sequence is TGCGCCAGCAGCCAAGATAGTGGGCCCTACTACGAGCAGTACTTC. Protein sequence: CASSQDSGPYYEQYF. V and J are TRBV5-8 and TRBJ2-7; D call uncertain. The germline V gene encodes CDR1 SGHTS and CDR2 YDEGEE. There are 15 residues in the CDR3.

This clone has a handful of counts. V gene TRBV5-1 combines with J gene TRBJ2-2, with D unresolved. Germline V gene lookup returns CDR1 SGHRS and CDR2 YFSETQ. There are 13 residues in the CDR3. Trimming removed 0 bases at V and 3 bases at J, with 3 bases between. CDR3 in amino acids: CASSLDHTGELFF. The CDR3, as DNA: TGCGCCAGCAGCTTGGACCACACCGGGGAGCTGTTTTTT.

The genes are TRBV7-2 and TRBJ1-1, with TRBD1 matching over 8 bases. The CDR3 extends over 16 amino acids. Germline lookup yields CDR1 SGHTA and CDR2 FQGNSA. V shed 0 bases and J 4 bases; nucleotides not matched to a gene: 7. DNA of the CDR3: TGTGCCAGCAGCTTAGCCCCTACAGGGGGTGGCACTGAAGCTTTCTTT. Its protein product is CASSLAPTGGGTEAFF.

The genes are TRBV19 and TRBJ1-1; D may be TRBD1 (6 bases). CDR1 and CDR2 (germline): LNHDA, SQIVND (reference sequence). V dropped 9 bases and J dropped 0 bases, with 17 bases sitting between them. The CDR3 is made up of 15 amino acids. The CDR3 is CASSGTTNMNTEAFF. The DNA for the CDR3 is TGTGCCAGCTCCGGGACAACTAATATGAACACTGAAGCTTTCTTT.

V is TRBV5-5 and J is TRBJ1-1; no clear D gene. Germline CDR1 SGHKS, CDR2 YYEKEE (reference sequence). The ends were cut back, 2 bases at V and 5 bases at J, with 16 bases in the middle. The CDR3 extends over 15 amino acids. In nucleotides, the CDR3 is TGTGCCAGCAGCTTCCGGGTTGGTTCGGGTACTGAAGCTTTCTTT. Encoded protein: CASSFRVGSGTEAFF.

The rearrangement uses TRBV7-9 and TRBJ2-6; D is unresolved. Germline assignment: CDR1 SEHNR and CDR2 FQNEAQ (reference sequence). The CDR3 length is 13 residues. The V and J ends lost 5 bases and 7 bases respectively, with 9 bases between them. Here the CDR3 reads CASSREYANVLTF. CDR3 in DNA: TGTGCCAGCAGCAGAGAGTATGCCAACGTCCTGACTTTC.

The chain employs TRBV4-3 and TRBJ2-3, with D perhaps matching TRBD2 (6 bases). Trimming removed 0 bases at V and 3 bases at J, with 16 bases between. The germline V gene encodes CDR1 LGHNA and CDR2 YSLEER. CDR3 length equals 17 residues. CDR3 in DNA: TGCGCCAGCAGCCAAGATGCCGGGACTCGAAAAACAGATACGCAGTATTTT. Translated, it gives CASSQDAGTRKTDTQYF.

J is TRBJ2-1 and V is TRBV4-2; TRBD1 might be the D (6 bases). The CDR3 runs to 16 residues. V was trimmed by 6 bases and J by 3 bases, leaving 18 bases between them. Per germline, CDR1 LGHNA and CDR2 YNFKEQ. CDR3 in amino acids: CASSSQGDTRYNEQFF. The CDR3 bases are TGTGCCAGCAGTTCCCAAGGGGACACCCGCTACAATGAGCAGTTCTTC.

This chain links TRBV12-5 with TRBJ2-3; 7 bases match TRBD2. Germline assignment: CDR1 LGHNT and CDR2 FRNRAP. This CDR3 has 18 amino acids. Trimming took 1 base from V and 2 from J; bases not matched to a gene: 12. The CDR3 spells CASGLAVWEGTFTDTQYF. The CDR3 coding sequence is TGTGCTAGTGGTTTGGCCGTATGGGAGGGGACCTTCACAGATACGCAGTATTTT. The complete variable domain, with remaining parts taken from reference TRBV12-5 and TRBJ2-3, reads DARVTQTPRHKVTEMGQEVTMRCQPILGHNTVFWYRQTMMQGLELLAYFRNRAPLDDSGMPKDRFSAEMPDATLATLKIQPSEPRDSAVYFCASGLAVWEGTFTDTQYFGPGTRLTVL.

The chain uses TRBV5-4 and TRBJ2-2; the match to TRBD2 covers 9 bases. Germline CDR1 is SGHNT and CDR2 is YYREEE (reference sequence). V was pared by 1 base and J by 0 bases, with 1 base of the junction left unmatched. CDR3 length equals 16 residues. The CDR3 coding sequence is TGTGCCAGCAGCTTGCGCGGGGGGGCGAACACCGGGGAGCTGTTTTTT. It codes for CASSLRGGANTGELFF. The full variable domain, completed using reference TRBV5-4 and TRBJ2-2, is ETGVTQSPTHLIKTRGQQVTLRCSSQSGHNTVSWYQQALGQGPQFIFQYYREEENGRGNFPPRFSGLQFPNYSSELNVNALELDDSALYLCASSLRGGANTGELFFGEGSRLTVL.

J is TRBJ1-6 and V is TRBV4-3; possibly TRBD1 for D (6 bases). With 1 base removed from V and 6 bases from J, the gap between germline ends came to 7 bases. The CDR3 sequence is 14 residues long. The germline V gene encodes CDR1 LGHNA and CDR2 YSLEER. The CDR3 reads CASSQGTVNSPLHF. CDR3 coding DNA: TGCGCCAGCAGCCAAGGGACAGTTAATTCACCCCTCCACTTT.

This chain joins TRBV7-3 and TRBJ1-1; weak D call: TRBD1 (5 bases). Germline loops: CDR1 SGHTA, CDR2 FQGTGA. V was shortened by 2 bases and J by 1 base, with 17 bases between the two germline ends. The CDR3 has 17 residues. The CDR3 nucleotides are TGTGCCAGCAGCTTAGGGGTGTTTGGGGGAAGGAACACTGAAGCTTTCTTT. Translating it yields CASSLGVFGGRNTEAFF. The whole variable domain, filled in from reference TRBV7-3 and TRBJ1-1, reads GAGVSQTPSNKVTEKGKYVELRCDPISGHTALYWYRQSLGQGPEFLIYFQGTGAADDSGLPNDRFFAVRPEGSVSTLKIQRTERGDSAVYLCASSLGVFGGRNTEAFFGQGTRLTVV.

The gene calls are TRBV5-1 and TRBJ2-5; 9 positions agree with TRBD2. Trimming at V came to 2 bases and at J to 4 bases, leaving 6 bases not matched to a gene. The length of the CDR3 is 15 residues. Germline CDR1 SGHRS, CDR2 YFSETQ. The CDR3 DNA sequence: TGCGCCAGCAGCTTCGGCGGGAGGGCGAGAGAGACCCAGTACTTC. Amino acid sequence: CASSFGGRARETQYF.

The chain employs TRBV29-1 and TRBJ1-1; no clear D gene. Per germline, CDR1 SQVTM and CDR2 ANQGSEA. The CDR3 has 13 residues. The ends were cut back, 1 base at V and 3 bases at J, with 9 bases in the middle. The CDR3 nucleotides are TGCAGCGTTGAAGCTGGGGTGGACACTGAAGCTTTCTTT. Translated, it gives CSVEAGVDTEAFF.